Each of the 2 T cell receptor beta chains below was sequenced from the same sample in a study of control samples from healthy donors and cancer patients. Here immunoSEQ multiplex PCR was the method, and the copy in TCRdb shows in-frame clones only, minus some. Of about 60,000 clones in the sample, about 96% are singletons; the top ten hold around 1%. Material for sequencing was blood. The origin of the receptors is a woman between 18 and 30 years old in good health.

This clone appeared a single time. The J gene is TRBJ1-2, the V gene TRBV14; the match to TRBD1 covers 10 bases. The CDR3 consists of 15 residues. J was trimmed by 5 bases and V by 5 bases; bases with no gene match: 8. CDR1 is SGHDN, CDR2 FVKESK, per germline. CDR3: CASSIRPGQGYGYTF. CDR3 DNA sequence: TGTGCCAGCAGCATACGGCCGGGACAGGGGTATGGCTACACCTTC. The full variable domain, completed using reference TRBV14 and TRBJ1-2, is EAGVTQFPSHSVIEKGQTVTLRCDPISGHDNLYWYRRVMGKEIKFLLHFVKESKQDESGMPNNRFLAERTGGTYSTLKVQPAELEDSGVYFCASSIRPGQGYGYTFGSGTRLTVV.

This chain uses TRBV4-1 with TRBJ1-1; 12 bases match TRBD1. J was trimmed by 3 bases and V by 4 bases; bases with no gene match: 12. The germline V gene encodes CDR1 MGHRA and CDR2 YSYEKL. The length of the CDR3 is 18 residues. CDR3 coding DNA: TGCGCCAGCAGCCGACAGCCCGGGACAGGGGGCAGGGACACTGAAGCTTTCTTT. This encodes CASSRQPGTGGRDTEAFF.